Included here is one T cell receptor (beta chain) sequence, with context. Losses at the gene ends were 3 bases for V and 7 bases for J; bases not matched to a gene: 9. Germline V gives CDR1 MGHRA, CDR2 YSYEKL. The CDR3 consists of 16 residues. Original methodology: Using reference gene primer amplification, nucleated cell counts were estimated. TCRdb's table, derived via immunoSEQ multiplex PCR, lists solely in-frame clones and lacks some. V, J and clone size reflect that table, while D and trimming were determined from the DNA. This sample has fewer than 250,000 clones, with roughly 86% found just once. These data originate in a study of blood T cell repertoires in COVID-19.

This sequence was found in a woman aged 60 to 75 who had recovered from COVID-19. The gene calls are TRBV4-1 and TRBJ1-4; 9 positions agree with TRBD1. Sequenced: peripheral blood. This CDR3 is CASSQMRDRVFEKLFF. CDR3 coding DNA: TGCGCCAGCAGCCAGATGAGGGACAGGGTGTTTGAAAAACTGTTTTTT.